What follows are 5 T cell receptor beta chains derived from one specimen sequenced in a study of blood T cell repertoires in COVID-19. Only in-frame clones appear in the TCRdb table, and some are missing; sequencing was by immunoSEQ multiplex PCR. The sample lists a few hundred thousand clones, around 84% seen once, with about 10% in the top ten. The sample consisted of PBMCs or T cells enriched from blood (not recorded which). These receptors all stem from a woman under 30 who had recovered from COVID-19.

This chain links TRBV13 with TRBJ1-2; unclear D gene. CDR3 size: 13 residues. The germline V and J ends were trimmed by 0 bases and 1 base, with 3 bases remaining between them. Germline V gene data show CDR1 as PRHDT and CDR2 as FYEKMQ (reference sequence). CDR3 residues: CASSLGLNYGYTF. As DNA, the CDR3 is TGTGCCAGCAGCTTAGGACTTAACTATGGCTACACCTTC.

The chain uses TRBV18 and TRBJ1-1; 8 positions match TRBD1. V lost 5 bases to trimming and J lost 0 bases; unmatched junction nucleotides: 5. Germline V gives CDR1 KGHSH, CDR2 LQKENI. This CDR3 has 15 residues. The CDR3 is CASSATGAMNTEAFF. The CDR3 DNA follows: TGTGCCAGCTCAGCGACAGGGGCTATGAACACTGAAGCTTTCTTT.

The chain carries TRBV28 and TRBJ2-1; possible D gene TRBD1, 6 bases. This CDR3 spans 16 amino acids. V lost 5 bases to trimming and J lost 0 bases, with 14 bases between them. The germline V gene encodes CDR1 MDHEN and CDR2 SYDVKM. CDR3 in DNA: TGTGCCAGCAGTCGCCGTCAGGGGCCCTCCTACAATGAGCAGTTCTTC. Residues: CASSRRQGPSYNEQFF.

This rearrangement joins TRBV30 to TRBJ1-1; maybe TRBD1 (5 bases). The germline V gene has CDR1 GTSNPN and CDR2 SVGIG (reference sequence). V was cut by 4 bases and J by 6 bases, with 15 bases left in between. The CDR3 loop spans 13 amino acids. Here the CDR3 reads CAWTWGGSPEAFF. The CDR3 DNA follows: TGTGCCTGGACCTGGGGGGGATCGCCTGAAGCTTTCTTT. The complete variable domain, with remaining parts taken from reference TRBV30 and TRBJ1-1, reads SQTIHQWPATLVQPVGSPLSLECTVEGTSNPNLYWYRQAAGRGLQLLFYSVGIGQISSEVPQNLSASRPQDRQFILSSKKLLLSDSGFYLCAWTWGGSPEAFFGQGTRLTVV.

The chain uses TRBV6-5 and TRBJ1-1; D unresolved. Per germline, CDR1 MNHEY and CDR2 SVGAGI. CDR3 length: 13 residues. Trimming shortened V by 6 bases and J by 4 bases, and 12 bases separated the two germline ends. The CDR3: CASSNSISTEAFF. As DNA, the CDR3 is TGTGCCAGCAGCAACAGCATCTCCACTGAAGCTTTCTTT.